The following is a T cell receptor beta chain sequence with its context. Its antigen is as yet unknown. The data belong to a study of cytomegalovirus exposure and HLA in healthy donors. Study results and limitations: A later analysis showed TCR association rates differing by HLA locus, peaking at DRB1 and lowest at HLA-C.

Primers for the PCR totalled 60 Vbeta and 13 Jbeta. Only in-frame clones appear in the TCRdb table, and some are missing; sequencing was by immunoSEQ multiplex PCR. This table has some 200,000 clones, around 85% appearing once. Germline lookup yields CDR1 LNHDA and CDR2 SQIVND (reference sequence). This CDR3 comprises 13 residues. With V trimmed by 6 bases and J by 8 bases, 7 bases remained unmatched. The origin of this receptor is a man aged 50 to 59 in good health and CMV-seronegative. The rearrangement links TRBV19 to TRBJ1-2; 9 bases are shared with TRBD1. The sample was PBMCs. The CDR3 region is CASRGQGGFGYTF. CDR3 in DNA: TGTGCCAGTAGGGGACAGGGTGGTTTCGGCTACACCTTC.